The 30 T cell receptor beta chains presented below share a single source sample, sequenced in a study of response to subunit inactivated influenza vaccine. TCRdb analysed the RT-PCR reads with MiXCR anew, one entry per CDR3 protein. The data contain hundreds of thousands of distinct CDR3 sequences, around 25% of them seen just once; the ten biggest clones take up 1.9%. The sequences come from CD4+ T cells sorted from PBMCs, collected less than 6 days after vaccination. These receptors all come from a middle-aged man who received an inactivated influenza vaccine.

The chain carries TRBV12-3 or TRBV12-4 and TRBJ1-5; D ambiguous. V lost 7 bases to trimming and J lost 7 bases, with 17 bases between them. This CDR3 spans 14 amino acids. CDR3 residues: CASTSGWAEQPQHF. CDR3 nucleotides: TGTGCCAGCACCAGCGGGTGGGCAGAGCAGCCCCAGCATTTT.

This clonotype was seen ten or more times. The chain's CDR3 is CSASWVASGQGFHGYTF. CDR3 coding DNA: TGCAGTGCTAGTTGGGTTGCATCCGGACAGGGGTTCCATGGCTACACCTTC. The chain combines TRBV20-1 with TRBJ1-2, with 9 positions matching TRBD1. V lost 3 bases to trimming and J lost 6 bases; unmatched junction nucleotides: 17. CDR1 and CDR2 (germline): DFQATT, SNEGSKA (reference sequence). The length of the CDR3 is 17 residues.

CDR3 residues: CASSSIPTWNTEAFF. The CDR3 bases are TGTGCCAGCAGCTCGATCCCAACATGGAACACTGAAGCTTTCTTT. The rearrangement uses TRBV11-2 and TRBJ1-1, with D hard to call. Trimming removed 4 bases from V and 1 base from J, with 13 bases in between. Germline V gene lookup returns CDR1 SGHAT and CDR2 FQNNGV. The CDR3 is made up of 15 amino acids.

The chain couples TRBV7-2 to TRBJ2-1; D unclear. CDR3 size: 12 residues. Germline lookup yields CDR1 SGHTA and CDR2 FQGNSA. Trimming removed 0 bases from V and 9 bases from J, with 6 bases in between. In nucleotides, the CDR3 is TGTGCCAGCAGCTTAGCGCTCTCTGAGCAGTTCTTC. Protein sequence: CASSLALSEQFF.

This clonotype has a handful of counts. In DNA, the CDR3 is TGCGCCAGCAGCCAAGAATTTGGACAGCAGAATGAAAAACTGTTTTTT. It codes for CASSQEFGQQNEKLFF. The chain couples TRBV4-3 to TRBJ1-4; TRBD1 is a possible D gene (6 bases). Per germline, CDR1 LGHNA and CDR2 YSLEER. CDR3 size: 16 residues. Trimming pared 0 bases from V and 5 bases from J, leaving 13 bases between.

This rearrangement joins TRBV18 to TRBJ2-7; D is ambiguous. This CDR3 spans 14 amino acids. In germline, CDR1 is KGHSH, CDR2 LQKENI. The germline V and J ends were trimmed by 4 bases and 5 bases, with 15 bases remaining between them. The CDR3 DNA reads TGTGCCAGCTCACAGGAGTGGCTTACCCACGAGCAGTACTTC. This gives the protein CASSQEWLTHEQYF.

This clonotype was detected only a few times. This chain joins TRBV6-1 and TRBJ2-5, with D uncertain. Germline assignment: CDR1 MNHNS and CDR2 SASEGT. V was shortened by 4 bases and J by 1 base, with 10 bases between the two germline ends. CDR3 size: 14 residues. CDR3 residues: CASSAGYSQETQYF. In DNA, the CDR3 is TGTGCCAGCAGTGCAGGCTACTCCCAAGAGACCCAGTACTTC.

There are many counts of this clonotype. V usage is TRBV12-3 or TRBV12-4 and J usage is TRBJ1-3; D might be TRBD1 (5 bases). Trimming left V 5 bases short and J 0 bases short, with 14 bases between. The CDR3 consists of 16 residues. The CDR3 region has the DNA TGTGCCAGCAGTCCTCCGGGACCTACCTCTGGAAACACCATATATTTT. It yields the protein CASSPPGPTSGNTIYF.

This clonotype came up a few times. The chain combines TRBV6-2 or TRBV6-3 with TRBJ2-7, with D perhaps TRBD2 (5 bases). Trimming took 0 bases from V and 4 from J, leaving 19 bases between them. Germline loops: CDR1 MNHEY, CDR2 SVGEGT. This CDR3 region has 17 residues. The CDR3 reads CASSYSRIRPGDYEQYF. CDR3 sequence (DNA): TGTGCCAGCAGTTACTCACGTATCCGGCCCGGGGATTACGAGCAGTACTTC.

This chain links TRBV7-2 with TRBJ1-6; TRBD1 might be the D (5 bases). The germline CDR1 and CDR2 sequences are SGHTA and FQGNSA. V lost 1 base and J lost 7, with 11 bases in between. CDR3 size: 15 residues. The CDR3 DNA is TGTGCCAGCAGCTTAGACGGGACTGGGAATTCACCCCTCCACTTT. Encoded protein: CASSLDGTGNSPLHF.

A few counts support this clonotype. The genes are TRBV11-2 and TRBJ1-1, with D unresolved. Germline CDR1 SGHAT, CDR2 FQNNGV. The CDR3 sequence is 14 residues long. Trimming left V 5 bases short and J 7 bases short, with 17 bases between. Written as DNA, the CDR3 is TGTGCCAGCAGCATAGGGTGGGTCCGGGGTGAAGCTTTCTTT. Translating it yields CASSIGWVRGEAFF.

This clonotype was seen a single time. The chain combines TRBV7-2 with TRBJ2-3; 7 bases are shared with TRBD2. V lost 5 bases and J lost 2; bases outside the gene matches: 10. The CDR3 totals 16 residues. Germline CDR1 SGHTA, CDR2 FQGNSA. Here the CDR3 reads CASSRGTGGPTDTQYF. CDR3 sequence (DNA): TGTGCCAGCAGCCGGGGGACGGGAGGTCCCACAGATACGCAGTATTTT.

This clonotype was seen repeatedly, ten times or more. This chain joins TRBV7-9 and TRBJ1-6; D is uncertain. The CDR3 is made up of 14 amino acids. Germline V gives CDR1 SEHNR, CDR2 FQNEAQ (reference sequence). V shed 0 bases and J shed 14 bases, with 14 bases lying between them. The CDR3 DNA reads TGTGCCAGCAGCTTAGCGACGGTCGACTACTCCCTCCACTTT. Translating it yields CASSLATVDYSLHF. Looking up the rest from reference TRBV7-9 and TRBJ1-6 gives the full variable domain: DTGVSQNPRHKITKRGQNVTFRCDPISEHNRLYWYRQTLGQGPEFLTYFQNEAQLEKSRLLSDRFSAERPKGSFSTLEIQRTEQGDSAMYLCASSLATVDYSLHFGNGTRLTVT.

This sequence joins TRBV28 and TRBJ1-5, with D perhaps matching TRBD1 (6 bases). V was cut by 6 bases and J by 3 bases, with 15 bases left in between. Germline lookup yields CDR1 MDHEN and CDR2 SYDVKM. CDR3 size: 15 residues. This CDR3 is CASRDPTGANQPQHF. The CDR3 nucleotides are TGTGCCAGCAGAGACCCGACAGGTGCCAATCAGCCCCAGCATTTT.

This clonotype was recorded once. This rearrangement joins TRBV15 to TRBJ1-4, with D possibly TRBD1 on 5 matching bases. This CDR3 is 14 amino acids long. Germline CDR1 is LNHNV and CDR2 is YYDKDF (reference sequence). Trimming shortened V by 0 bases and J by 8 bases, and 10 bases separated the two germline ends. The CDR3 DNA reads TGTGCCACCAGCAGAGAAACAGGCGAAGAAAAACTGTTTTTT. It translates to CATSRETGEEKLFF.

The chain is built from TRBV7-2 and TRBJ2-5; unclear D gene. The CDR3 consists of 14 residues. The V end lost 0 bases, the J end lost 3 bases, and 8 bases lay between the germline ends. Germline assignment: CDR1 SGHTA and CDR2 FQGNSA. In nucleotides, the CDR3 is TGTGCCAGCAGCTTAGCGAGTTGGGAAGAGACCCAGTACTTC. Translated: CASSLASWEETQYF.

Many counts were recorded for this clonotype. The V and J genes are TRBV4-1 and TRBJ2-7; tentatively, D is TRBD2 (5 bases). V gave up 0 bases and J gave up 7 bases, with 19 bases separating them. This CDR3 comprises 16 residues. CDR1 and CDR2 from the germline V gene are MGHRA and YSYEKL. The CDR3 bases are TGCGCCAGCAGCCAAGAGGTTGTGGAGGCGGGCAGGGAGCAGTACTTC. This encodes CASSQEVVEAGREQYF.

This clonotype has just a few counts. V gene TRBV29-1 combines with J gene TRBJ1-1; D is unresolved. The CDR3 totals 11 residues. Trimming shortened V by 4 bases and J by 3 bases, and 6 bases separated the two germline ends. CDR1 SQVTM and CDR2 ANQGSEA come from the germline V gene. Here the CDR3 reads CSVVVDTEAFF. CDR3 in DNA: TGCAGCGTTGTGGTGGACACTGAAGCTTTCTTT.

The V call is TRBV10-3, the J call TRBJ2-1; 12 nucleotides match TRBD1. The trim removed 8 bases at V and 8 bases at J, leaving 7 bases unmatched. This CDR3 has 14 amino acids. The germline CDR1 and CDR2 sequences are ENHRY and SYGVKD. The DNA of the CDR3 is TGTGCCATCGGGAAGGGACAGGGGGCCCATGAGCAGTTCTTC. Protein product: CAIGKGQGAHEQFF.

This clonotype was seen only a few times. This chain uses TRBV20-1 with TRBJ2-3, with TRBD2 matching over 11 bases. The J segment lost 0 bases and the V segment lost 5 bases, leaving 7 bases of the junction unmatched. CDR3 length: 16 residues. The germline V gene has CDR1 DFQATT and CDR2 SNEGSKA (reference sequence). DNA of the CDR3: TGCAGTGCTTTAGCCGGGACTAGCGGCAGCACAGATACGCAGTATTTT. Translating gives CSALAGTSGSTDTQYF.

This chain links TRBV6-5 with TRBJ2-5, with 15 bases identical to TRBD2. Germline lookup yields CDR1 MNHEY and CDR2 SVGAGI. After removal of 4 bases from V and 5 bases from J, the junction contained 5 bases not matched to a gene. This CDR3 is built from 16 residues. CDR3 protein: CASSLGLAGGRETQYF. The CDR3 DNA sequence: TGTGCCAGCAGTTTAGGACTAGCGGGAGGGCGGGAGACCCAGTACTTC.

The chain uses TRBV24-1 and TRBJ1-2, with D hard to call. Trimming left V 2 bases short and J 3 bases short, with 9 bases between. This CDR3 has 14 residues. Per germline, CDR1 KGHDR and CDR2 SFDVKD. CDR3 sequence reads: CATSDSHSDYGYTF. The CDR3 nucleotides read TGTGCCACCAGTGATTCTCACAGTGACTATGGCTACACCTTC.

V and J are TRBV6-2 or TRBV6-3 and TRBJ2-1, with 7 bases that match TRBD1. Germline trimming cut 6 bases from V and 0 bases from J; bases unmatched to any gene: 17. Germline values: CDR1 MNHEY, CDR2 SVGEGT. The CDR3 is 19 amino acids. The CDR3 region has the DNA TGTGCCAGCAGCCGCTCGACAGGGCCCACCAGCAACTCCTACAATGAGCAGTTCTTC. This codes for CASSRSTGPTSNSYNEQFF.

This clonotype was found a few times. The rearrangement uses TRBV20-1 and TRBJ1-1, with D hard to call. V gave up 6 bases and J gave up 0 bases, with 11 bases separating them. Germline lookup yields CDR1 DFQATT and CDR2 SNEGSKA (reference sequence). The CDR3 is 13 amino acids. In DNA, the CDR3 is TGCAGTGCCAACGTTGGAGTGAACACTGAAGCTTTCTTT. Its translation is CSANVGVNTEAFF.

The chain links TRBV15 to TRBJ1-5; possibly TRBD1 for D (5 bases). With 6 bases removed from V and 2 bases from J, the gap between germline ends came to 11 bases. This CDR3 has 14 residues. Germline CDR1 reads LNHNV; CDR2 reads YYDKDF (reference sequence). This CDR3 is CATRPGGGNQPQHF. The CDR3 region has the DNA TGTGCCACCAGGCCGGGGGGGGGCAATCAGCCCCAGCATTTT.

The chain is built from TRBV7-8 and TRBJ2-7, with 11 positions matching TRBD2. The CDR3 totals 16 residues. Germline V CDR1 and CDR2: SGHVS, FQNEAQ. V was pared by 3 bases and J by 2 bases, with 6 bases of the junction left unmatched. CDR3 sequence (DNA): TGTGCCAGCAGCTTTATAATAGCGGGAGGGACCTACGAGCAGTACTTC. Translating gives CASSFIIAGGTYEQYF.

The gene calls are TRBV7-8 and TRBJ1-2; maybe TRBD1 (6 bases). From germline, CDR1 is SGHVS and CDR2 FQNEAQ. The CDR3 is 13 residues long. The ends were cut back, 5 bases at V and 4 bases at J, with 11 bases in the middle. The CDR3 sequence is CASSAGQLYGYTF. CDR3 DNA: TGTGCCAGCAGCGCCGGACAGCTCTATGGCTACACCTTC.

This clonotype was seen a handful of times. This chain joins TRBV28 and TRBJ2-7; no firm D call. Trimming took off 4 bases at V and 0 bases at J, with 7 bases between the two ends. Germline values: CDR1 MDHEN, CDR2 SYDVKM. The CDR3 consists of 13 residues. The CDR3 sequence is CASSSPDSYEQYF. CDR3 DNA: TGTGCCAGCAGTTCCCCGGACTCCTACGAGCAGTACTTC. Looking up the rest from reference TRBV28 and TRBJ2-7 gives the full variable domain: DVKVTQSSRYLVKRTGEKVFLECVQDMDHENMFWYRQDPGLGLRLIYFSYDVKMKEKGDIPEGYSVSREKKERFSLILESASTNQTSMYLCASSSPDSYEQYFGPGTRLTVT.

This clonotype was seen only a few times. The V gene is TRBV10-3, the J gene TRBJ1-3; D is ambiguous. The germline CDR1 and CDR2 sequences are ENHRY and SYGVKD. Trimming took 5 bases from V and 0 from J, leaving 14 bases between them. The CDR3 totals 16 residues. As DNA, the CDR3 is TGTGCCATCAGTCCAGGCCTTAGGATCTCTGGAAACACCATATATTTT. It translates to CAISPGLRISGNTIYF.

This clonotype occurred many times. This chain links TRBV4-1 with TRBJ1-6, with unresolved D. Looked up from germline, CDR1 is MGHRA and CDR2 is YSYEKL. The length of the CDR3 is 16 residues. V gave up 0 bases and J gave up 11 bases, with 17 bases separating them. The CDR3 protein is CASSQDPDAAGTPLHF. In DNA, the CDR3 is TGCGCCAGCAGCCAAGACCCGGACGCGGCCGGAACACCCCTCCACTTT.